This T cell receptor (beta chain) is drawn from a study of cytomegalovirus exposure and HLA in healthy donors. 13 Jbeta primers and 60 Vbeta primers were used for the PCR. The repertoire was sequenced with immunoSEQ multiplex PCR; TCRdb's copy has only in-frame clones and lacks some. The sample yields more than 150,000 clones, 77% seen once. The CDR3 loop spans 16 amino acids. With V trimmed by 6 bases and J by 6 bases, 9 bases remained unmatched. The germline V gene has CDR1 MNHEY and CDR2 SMNVEV (reference sequence). Sequencing was performed on PBMCs. The V gene is TRBV27, the J gene TRBJ2-1; 12 nucleotides agree with TRBD2. The sequence came from a man aged 18 to 35 in good health and CMV-seronegative. In DNA, the CDR3 is TGTGCCAGCAGCTTCCGCGGACTAGCGGGATTCAATGAGCAGTTCTTC. Its translation is CASSFRGLAGFNEQFF.